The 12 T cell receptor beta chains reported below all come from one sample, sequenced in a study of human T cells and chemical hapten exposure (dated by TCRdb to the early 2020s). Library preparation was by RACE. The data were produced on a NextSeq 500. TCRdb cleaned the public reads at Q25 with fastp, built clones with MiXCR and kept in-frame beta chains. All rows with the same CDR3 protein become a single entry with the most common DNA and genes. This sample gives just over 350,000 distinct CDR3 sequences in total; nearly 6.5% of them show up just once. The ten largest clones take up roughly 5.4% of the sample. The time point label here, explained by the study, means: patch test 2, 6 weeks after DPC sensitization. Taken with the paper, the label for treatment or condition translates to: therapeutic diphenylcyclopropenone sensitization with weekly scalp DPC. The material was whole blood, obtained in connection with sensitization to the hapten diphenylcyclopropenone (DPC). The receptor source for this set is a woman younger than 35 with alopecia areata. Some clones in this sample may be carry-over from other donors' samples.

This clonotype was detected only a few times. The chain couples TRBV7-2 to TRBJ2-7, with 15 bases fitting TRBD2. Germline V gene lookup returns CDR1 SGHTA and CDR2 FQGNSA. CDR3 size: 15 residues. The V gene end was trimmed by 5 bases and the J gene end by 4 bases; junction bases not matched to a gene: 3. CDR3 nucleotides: TGTGCCAGCAGCCTGGGACTAGCGGGGGGTTACGAGCAGTACTTC. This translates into CASSLGLAGGYEQYF.

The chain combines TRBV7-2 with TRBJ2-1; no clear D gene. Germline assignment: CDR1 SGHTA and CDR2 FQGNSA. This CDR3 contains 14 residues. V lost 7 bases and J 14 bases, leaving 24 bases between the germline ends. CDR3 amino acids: CASNKDGRRLREFF. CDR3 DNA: TGTGCCAGCAACAAAGACGGAAGGCGCCTCCGGGAGTTCTTC.

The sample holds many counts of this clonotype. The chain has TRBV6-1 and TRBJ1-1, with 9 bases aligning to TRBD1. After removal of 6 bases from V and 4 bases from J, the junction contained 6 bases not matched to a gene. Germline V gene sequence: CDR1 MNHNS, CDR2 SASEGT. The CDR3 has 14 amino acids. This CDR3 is CASSRTGEVTEAFF. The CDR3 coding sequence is TGTGCCAGCAGCCGGACAGGGGAGGTCACTGAAGCTTTCTTT.

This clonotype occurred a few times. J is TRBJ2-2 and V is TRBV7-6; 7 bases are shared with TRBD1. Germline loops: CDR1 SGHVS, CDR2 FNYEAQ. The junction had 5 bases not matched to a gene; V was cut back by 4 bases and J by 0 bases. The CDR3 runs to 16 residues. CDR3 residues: CASSSDRPANTGELFF. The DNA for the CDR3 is TGTGCCAGCAGCTCGGACAGGCCCGCGAACACCGGGGAGCTGTTTTTT. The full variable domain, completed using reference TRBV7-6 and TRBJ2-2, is GAGVSQSPRYKVTKRGQDVALRCDPISGHVSLYWYRQALGQGPEFLTYFNYEAQQDKSGLPNDRFSAERPEGSISTLTIQRTEQRDSAMYRCASSSDRPANTGELFFGEGSRLTVL.

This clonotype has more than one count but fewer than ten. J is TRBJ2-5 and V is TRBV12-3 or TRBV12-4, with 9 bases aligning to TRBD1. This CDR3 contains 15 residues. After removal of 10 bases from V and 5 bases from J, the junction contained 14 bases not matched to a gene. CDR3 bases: TGTGCCACGTTTAGGACAGGGGATTCGGGGGAGACCCAGTACTTC. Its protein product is CATFRTGDSGETQYF.

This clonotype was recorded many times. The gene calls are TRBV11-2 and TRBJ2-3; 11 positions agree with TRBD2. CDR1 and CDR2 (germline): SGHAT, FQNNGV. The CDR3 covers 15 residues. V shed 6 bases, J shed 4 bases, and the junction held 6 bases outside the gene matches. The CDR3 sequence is CASRKSTSGADTQYF. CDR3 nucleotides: TGTGCCAGCAGGAAATCGACTAGCGGGGCAGATACGCAGTATTTT.

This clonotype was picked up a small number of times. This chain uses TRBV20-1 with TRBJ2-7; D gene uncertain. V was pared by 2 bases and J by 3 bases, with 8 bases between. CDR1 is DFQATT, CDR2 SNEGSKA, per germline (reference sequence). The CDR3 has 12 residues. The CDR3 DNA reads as TGCAGTGCTAGACGACACGACTACGAGCAGTACTTC. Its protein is CSARRHDYEQYF.

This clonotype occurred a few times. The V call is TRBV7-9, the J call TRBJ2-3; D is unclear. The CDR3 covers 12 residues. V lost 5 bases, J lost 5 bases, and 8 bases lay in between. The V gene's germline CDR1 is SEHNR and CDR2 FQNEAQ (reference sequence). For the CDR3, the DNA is TGTGCCAGCAGCCTAAAGGGAGATACGCAGTATTTT. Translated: CASSLKGDTQYF.

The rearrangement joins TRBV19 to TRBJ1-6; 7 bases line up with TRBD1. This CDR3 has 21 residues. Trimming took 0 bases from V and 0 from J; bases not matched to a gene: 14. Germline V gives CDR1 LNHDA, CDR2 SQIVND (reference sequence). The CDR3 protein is CASSIDKGARQMSSYNSPLHF. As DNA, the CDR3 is TGTGCCAGTAGTATAGATAAGGGGGCGCGGCAGATGAGCTCCTATAATTCACCCCTCCACTTT.

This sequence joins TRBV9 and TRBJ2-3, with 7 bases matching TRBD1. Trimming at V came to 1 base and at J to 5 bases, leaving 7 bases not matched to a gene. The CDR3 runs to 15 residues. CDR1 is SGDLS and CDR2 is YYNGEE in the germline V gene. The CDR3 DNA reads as TGTGCCAGCAGCGTAAATCAGGGGGTCGTAGATACGCAGTATTTT. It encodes CASSVNQGVVDTQYF.

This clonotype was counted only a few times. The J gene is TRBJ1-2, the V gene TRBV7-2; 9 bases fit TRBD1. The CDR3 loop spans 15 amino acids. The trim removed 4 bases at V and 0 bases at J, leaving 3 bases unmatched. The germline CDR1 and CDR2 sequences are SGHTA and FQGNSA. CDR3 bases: TGTGCCAGCAGCTGGACAGGGGTTGCTAACTATGGCTACACCTTC. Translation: CASSWTGVANYGYTF.

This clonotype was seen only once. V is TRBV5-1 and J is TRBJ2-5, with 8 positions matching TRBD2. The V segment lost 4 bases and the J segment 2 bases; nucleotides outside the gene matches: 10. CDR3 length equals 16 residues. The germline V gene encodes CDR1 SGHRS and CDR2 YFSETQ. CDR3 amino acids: CASSPAVAGSQETQYF. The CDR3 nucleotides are TGCGCCAGCAGCCCGGCGGTAGCGGGGTCACAAGAGACCCAGTACTTC.